A single sample gave rise to the 8 T cell receptor beta chains below, sequenced in a study of stem cell transplantation in POMP-related autoinflammatory disease. Clones were read by immunoSEQ multiplex PCR, and TCRdb kept only the in-frame ones, dropping some. The sample holds about 26,000 clones, more than 75% seen once. Material: CD4+ T cells from PBMCs, obtained before stem cell transplantation. The receptors shown here come from a human donor with POMP-related autoinflammation and immune dysregulation (PRAID).

This clone was picked up one time. The chain links TRBV2 to TRBJ2-5; possible D gene TRBD1, 5 bases. The V gene lost 6 bases and the J gene lost 4 bases, with 12 bases spanning the gap. CDR3 size: 13 residues. Germline V lookup: CDR1 SNHLY, CDR2 FYNNEI. This CDR3 is CASRKGLGETQYF. DNA for the CDR3: TGTGCCAGCAGGAAGGGGCTTGGAGAGACCCAGTACTTC.

The CDR3 region has the DNA TGCGCCAGCAGCCAAGGTCTCGGGACACCTCAAGAAAAACTGTTTTTT. This gives the protein CASSQGLGTPQEKLFF. The chain recombines TRBV4-1 with TRBJ1-4; D may be TRBD1 (6 bases). The germline CDR1 and CDR2 sequences are MGHRA and YSYEKL. V lost 1 base to trimming and J lost 8 bases, with 17 bases between them. CDR3 size: 16 residues.

V gene TRBV10-3 combines with J gene TRBJ1-5, with TRBD1 identical over 7 bases. The CDR3 loop spans 16 amino acids. Germline values: CDR1 ENHRY, CDR2 SYGVKD. With V trimmed by 8 bases and J by 5 bases, 15 bases remained unmatched. The CDR3 is CAIGENRGRGDQPQHF. The CDR3 DNA sequence: TGTGCCATCGGGGAAAACAGGGGAAGGGGGGATCAGCCCCAGCATTTT.

V is TRBV28 and J is TRBJ2-7, with 9 bases identical to TRBD1. Germline V gene lookup returns CDR1 MDHEN and CDR2 SYDVKM. Losses at the gene ends were 5 bases for V and 5 bases for J; bases not matched to a gene: 13. The CDR3 sequence is 16 residues long. Here the CDR3 reads CASSPPLPGQGHEQYF. The CDR3 DNA reads as TGTGCCAGCAGTCCACCCCTCCCGGGACAGGGCCACGAGCAGTACTTC.

The chain is built from TRBV28 and TRBJ2-7; D gene unclear. Trimming took off 3 bases at V and 3 bases at J, with 15 bases between the two ends. CDR3 length equals 15 residues. Germline assignment: CDR1 MDHEN and CDR2 SYDVKM. The CDR3 region has the DNA TGTGCCAGCAGTTTCTCGGCTAACGGTTACTACGAGCAGTACTTC. This encodes CASSFSANGYYEQYF.

The genes are TRBV5-1 and TRBJ2-1; D is perhaps TRBD2 (6 bases). The CDR3 sequence is 15 residues long. Trimming took 3 bases from V and 6 from J, leaving 16 bases between them. Germline V gives CDR1 SGHRS, CDR2 YFSETQ. The CDR3 protein is CASSSSGTLGNEQFF. Here the CDR3 DNA reads TGCGCCAGCAGCTCTTCAGGGACTCTGGGCAATGAGCAGTTCTTC.

Here the CDR3 reads CASSLGRMNTEAFF. CDR3 nucleotides: TGTGCCAGCAGCTTGGGCCGCATGAACACTGAAGCTTTCTTT. This rearrangement joins TRBV7-9 to TRBJ1-1, with D hard to call. V lost 3 bases, J lost 0 bases, and 8 bases lay in between. This CDR3 comprises 14 residues. The germline CDR1 and CDR2 sequences are SEHNR and FQNEAQ (reference sequence).

This rearrangement joins TRBV7-3 to TRBJ2-3; D gene uncertain. Trimming took 3 bases from V and 5 from J, leaving 15 bases between them. Germline V gene lookup returns CDR1 SGHTA and CDR2 FQGTGA. The CDR3 covers 15 residues. The CDR3 loop reads CASSLRAGVIDTQYF. CDR3 sequence (DNA): TGTGCCAGCAGCTTGCGAGCAGGAGTCATAGATACGCAGTATTTT.